Detailed here is one T cell receptor (beta chain). TCRdb reprocessed the 5' RACE reads, with one entry per CDR3 protein and no DNA. Seen in this sample are around 180,000 distinct CDR3 sequences; the ten most common clones hold 20% to 25%. This sample stems from a study of T cells expressing NK-cell markers. There are 15 residues in the CDR3. V and J are TRBV12-3 or TRBV12-4 and TRBJ1-3; TCRdb reports TRBD1, a call that lacks DNA to check it against. This TCR was recovered from a man aged 18-75 years in good health. Material: blood T cells: a sorted CD56 or NKG2C T cell subset, CD4+ or CD8+ T cells, or bulk PBMC T cells (not recorded which). CDR3 in amino acids: CASSFPGRDRNTIYF.